The rows below give T cell receptor beta chains drawn from one sample of a study of T-cell memory formation after mild COVID-19. TCRdb re-called the 5' RACE reads with MiXCR, one entry per CDR3 protein. The sample gives hundreds of thousands of distinct CDR3 sequences, over 25% of which show up once; roughly 12% is in the top ten. The material sequenced was PBMCs or a T cell subset sorted from them (not recorded which). These receptors all come from an adult woman who had mild COVID-19 (a few samples of this study predate the infection). Cell type and time point are not known. Each CDR3 is given with its conserved first and last residue. Each record gives: J gene, clone size, V gene, D gene, CDR3 DNA, CDR3 protein. D genes are given only for firm matches. Part of the rows lack a size; the others show once, few, many or a class for expanded clones.

TRBJ2-1	few	TRBV6-6	.	TGTGCCAGCAGTTACGCGCTACGGGAGCAGTTCTTC	CASSYALREQFF
TRBJ2-7	.	TRBV6-2/TRBV6-3	TRBD1	TGTGCCAGCAGTTACGACGGGACAGGGGATTACTACGAGCAGTACTTC	CASSYDGTGDYYEQYF
TRBJ1-2	.	TRBV6-1	.	TGTGCCAGCAGTGAACGCGGCAGGAACTATGGCTACACCTTC	CASSERGRNYGYTF
TRBJ2-7	.	TRBV18	TRBD1	TGTGCCAGCTCACCGACCGCCGACAGGGGGGGATACGAGCAGTACTTC	CASSPTADRGGYEQYF
TRBJ2-5	few	TRBV7-2	.	TGTGCCAGCAGCTTAGGATCCCCAGAGACCCAGTACTTC	CASSLGSPETQYF
TRBJ2-7	.	TRBV20-1	.	TGCAGTGCTAGAGATCCAGGACCCACCTTCCAATTACAGTACTTC	CSARDPGPTFQLQYF
TRBJ1-1	.	TRBV6-2/TRBV6-3	.	TGTGCCAGCAGTTACCCCAAGGGGACGACTGAAGCTTTCTTT	CASSYPKGTTEAFF
TRBJ1-2	few	TRBV5-1	.	TGCGCCAGCAGCGTCTCCGGGACACCAAACTATGGCTACACCTTC	CASSVSGTPNYGYTF
TRBJ2-2	many	TRBV24-1	TRBD2	TGTGCCACCAGTCGGGAGGGCCTTTATACCGGGGAGCTGTTTTTT	CATSREGLYTGELFF
TRBJ2-7	.	TRBV5-1	.	TGCGCCAGCAGCTTGGGTCGGGCGGAGAAGCAGTACTTC	CASSLGRAEKQYF
TRBJ1-1	.	TRBV4-3	.	TGCGCCAGCAGCTCCCAGCTGAAGGGGACTGAAGCTTTCTTT	CASSSQLKGTEAFF
TRBJ2-7	.	TRBV20-1	TRBD2	TGCAGTGCTAGAGACCCAGCGGGAGACTCCTACGAGCAGTACTTC	CSARDPAGDSYEQYF
TRBJ2-4	.	TRBV15	TRBD1	TGTGCCACCAGCAGACTTGGGGACAGGGCAGGAAACATTCAGTACTTC	CATSRLGDRAGNIQYF
TRBJ2-7	.	TRBV7-9	.	TGTGCCAGCAGCTCGGTTCCCAGCTCCTACGAGCAGTACTTC	CASSSVPSSYEQYF
TRBJ2-5	few	TRBV24-1	.	TGTGCCACCAGTGACCCGAAGGGGGTGAGAGAGACCCAGTACTTC	CATSDPKGVRETQYF
TRBJ2-1	.	TRBV2	.	TGTGCCAGCAGTGTTCAGGGAGGAAACTCCTACAATGAGCAGTTCTTC	CASSVQGGNSYNEQFF
TRBJ2-3	.	TRBV9	.	TGTGCCAGCAGCGTAAGGAGCGAAGGGGATACGCAGTATTTT	CASSVRSEGDTQYF